Below are 11 T cell receptor beta chains sequenced from a single sample in a study of control samples from healthy donors and cancer patients. Clones were sequenced by immunoSEQ multiplex PCR, and TCRdb holds only the in-frame ones, with some missing. This sample has some 120,000 clones, with about 88% found just once. Specimen: blood. These receptors were obtained from a man over 45 in good health.

The gene calls are TRBV2 and TRBJ2-7, with 10 positions matching TRBD1. The CDR3 spans 14 residues. The trim removed 6 bases at V and 3 bases at J, leaving 5 bases unmatched. CDR1 and CDR2 (germline): SNHLY, FYNNEI. The CDR3 DNA reads as TGTGCCAGCAGGAAGACAGGGGGCGGCTACGAGCAGTACTTC. Translation: CASRKTGGGYEQYF.

V usage is TRBV7-3 and J usage is TRBJ2-2; 10 positions match TRBD2. CDR1 SGHTA and CDR2 FQGTGA come from the germline V gene. This CDR3 comprises 15 residues. J gave up 7 bases and V 5 bases, and 7 bases lay outside the gene matches. The CDR3 loop is CASSATSGAGGELFF. DNA for the CDR3: TGTGCCAGCAGCGCCACTAGCGGGGCGGGCGGGGAGCTGTTTTTT.

This clone turned up a few times. The chain uses TRBV24-1 and TRBJ2-2; 10 bases map to TRBD1. The CDR3 covers 16 residues. V gave up 1 base and J gave up 9 bases; unmatched junction bases: 7. In germline, CDR1 is KGHDR, CDR2 SFDVKD. Here the CDR3 DNA reads TGTGCCACCAGTGATTTAGGGGACAGGGGCTCCTGGGAGCTGTTTTTT. This translates into CATSDLGDRGSWELFF.

This clone was seen only a few times. The rearrangement joins TRBV6-5 to TRBJ1-5, with D perhaps TRBD1 (5 bases). Germline V lookup: CDR1 MNHEY, CDR2 SVGAGI. There are 13 residues in the CDR3. Trimming cost V 6 bases and J 6 bases, with 12 bases left between them. CDR3 sequence: CASRAGGVQPQHF. Written as DNA, the CDR3 is TGTGCCAGCAGGGCTGGGGGGGTTCAGCCCCAGCATTTT.

The chain recombines TRBV5-1 with TRBJ2-7; D gene unclear. This CDR3 has 15 residues. V was shortened by 4 bases and J by 2 bases, with 16 bases between the two germline ends. Germline values: CDR1 SGHRS, CDR2 YFSETQ. The CDR3, as DNA: TGCGCCAGCAGCCTCGCCCCCCTTGGGACCTACGAGCAGTACTTC. Protein: CASSLAPLGTYEQYF.

The CDR3 here is CASTSGQYNSPLHF. CDR3 DNA: TGTGCCAGCACCTCGGGACAGTATAATTCACCCCTCCACTTT. V is TRBV5-8 and J is TRBJ1-6, with 7 positions matching TRBD1. The CDR3 has 14 residues. Trimming at V came to 6 bases and at J to 4 bases, leaving 4 bases not matched to a gene. Germline assignment: CDR1 SGHTS and CDR2 YDEGEE.

This sequence joins TRBV30 and TRBJ2-7; D gene ambiguous. V lost 0 bases to trimming and J lost 7 bases, with 13 bases between them. This CDR3 is 13 amino acids long. From germline, CDR1 is GTSNPN and CDR2 SVGIG (reference sequence). CDR3 region: CAWSVQRFGEQYF. For the CDR3, the DNA is TGTGCCTGGAGTGTACAAAGGTTCGGGGAGCAGTACTTC.

The rearrangement links TRBV19 to TRBJ1-1; D is uncertain. Per germline, CDR1 LNHDA and CDR2 SQIVND (reference sequence). Trimming shortened V by 3 bases and J by 3 bases, and 11 bases separated the two germline ends. This CDR3 is built from 14 residues. CDR3 DNA: TGTGCCAGTAGTATTTCCGGCACTCACACTGAAGCTTTCTTT. Translation: CASSISGTHTEAFF.

The CDR3 protein is CATSRDEGAEYEQYF. CDR3 nucleotide sequence: TGTGCCACCAGCAGAGATGAGGGGGCCGAATACGAGCAGTACTTC. The rearrangement uses TRBV15 and TRBJ2-7; 7 bases line up with TRBD1. The CDR3 runs 15 residues. Germline values: CDR1 LNHNV, CDR2 YYDKDF (reference sequence). Unmatched junction bases numbered 6, after V lost 0 bases and J lost 4 bases.

The chain employs TRBV5-4 and TRBJ2-7; no firm D call. The CDR3 consists of 12 residues. Germline V CDR1 and CDR2: SGHNT, YYREEE (reference sequence). V was shortened by 1 base and J by 5 bases, with 7 bases between the two germline ends. CDR3 sequence (DNA): TGTGCCAGCAGCTTGTTTGGGGACGAGCAGTACTTC. It specifies CASSLFGDEQYF.

The chain has TRBV19 and TRBJ2-2; 8 bases match TRBD2. V shed 6 bases and J 4 bases; nucleotides not matched to a gene: 4. The CDR3 sequence is 14 residues long. Per germline, CDR1 LNHDA and CDR2 SQIVND (reference sequence). Written as DNA, the CDR3 is TGTGCCAGTAGGACTAGCGACACCACCGGGGAGCTGTTTTTT. Translating gives CASRTSDTTGELFF.